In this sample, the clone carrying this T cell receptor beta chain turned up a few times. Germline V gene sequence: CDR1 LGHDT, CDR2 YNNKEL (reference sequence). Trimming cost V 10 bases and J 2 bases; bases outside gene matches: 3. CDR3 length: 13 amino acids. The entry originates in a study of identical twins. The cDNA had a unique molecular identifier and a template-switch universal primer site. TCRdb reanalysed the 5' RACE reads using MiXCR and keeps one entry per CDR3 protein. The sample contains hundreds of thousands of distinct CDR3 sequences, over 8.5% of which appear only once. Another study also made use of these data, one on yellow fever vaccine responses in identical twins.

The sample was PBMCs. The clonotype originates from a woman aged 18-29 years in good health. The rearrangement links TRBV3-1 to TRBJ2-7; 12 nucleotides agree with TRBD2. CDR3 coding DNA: TGTGCCACTGCTAGCGGGGGGGCCTACGAGCAGTACTTC. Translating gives CATASGGAYEQYF.